This is a list of T cell receptor beta chains from one sample in a study of early T cells in non-severe SARS-CoV-2 infection. TCRdb re-analysed the 5' RACE reads in MiXCR, keeping a single row per CDR3 protein. The data contain 70,000 or so distinct CDR3 sequences, about 12% of them singletons. Sequenced: whole blood. The receptors stem from an adult who was a healthcare worker with PCR-confirmed SARS-CoV-2 infection or an uninfected control (not recorded which). Each CDR3 is given with its conserved first and last residue. The D gene is left open where the match is weak. Expanded clones are given a class, and other clones once, few, many or no size at all.

D gene	V gene	clone size	J gene	CDR3 DNA	CDR3 protein
-	TRBV6-6	-	TRBJ2-2	TGTGCCAGCTCGTCTAGGGTACCAACCGGGGAGCTGTTTTTT	CASSSRVPTGELFF
-	TRBV7-8	many	TRBJ1-4	TGTGCCAGCAGCGGCGGGGGGGCTAATGAAAAACTGTTTTTT	CASSGGGANEKLFF
-	TRBV12-3/TRBV12-4	-	TRBJ2-5	TGTGCCAGCAGTCTAGGGGCTCTAGAGACCCAGTACTTC	CASSLGALETQYF
-	TRBV28	-	TRBJ2-5	TGTGCCAGCAGTTTCCCGAGGGAGCCCCAAGAGACCCAGTACTTC	CASSFPREPQETQYF
TRBD2	TRBV7-9	many	TRBJ2-1	TGTGCCAGCAGCTTAAGGGCGGGGGGCCTTGAGCAGTTCTTC	CASSLRAGGLEQFF
-	TRBV7-9	-	TRBJ2-3	TGTGCCAGCAGCTTACTGGGTTCTCGGAATACGCAGTATTTT	CASSLLGSRNTQYF
-	TRBV29-1	-	TRBJ2-1	TGCAGCGTTGCGGAGGCCTCGGATGAGCAGTTCTTC	CSVAEASDEQFF
TRBD1	TRBV27	-	TRBJ2-7	TGTGCCAGCAGGGGACAGGGGAAAGTGTTGTGGTACGAGCAGTACTTC	CASRGQGKVLWYEQYF
TRBD2	TRBV5-1	many	TRBJ2-1	TGCGCCAGCAGCTTGGTCGGCGGGAGCTCCTACAATGAGCAGTTCTTC	CASSLVGGSSYNEQFF
-	TRBV5-1	few	TRBJ2-1	TGCGCCAGCAGTTTAAACGGGGAGACCTACAATGAGCAGTTCTTC	CASSLNGETYNEQFF
-	TRBV30	many	TRBJ1-5	TGTGCCTGGAGTGTTAATGTAAATGCGATACAGCATTTT	CAWSVNVNAIQHF
-	TRBV5-1	many	TRBJ2-7	TGCGCCAGCAGCTTCCCAAGCCGTCCGGACGAGCAGTACTTC	CASSFPSRPDEQYF
-	TRBV3-1	-	TRBJ1-2	TGTGCCAGCTCCCGAGGGGACCTCTATGGCTACACCTTC	CASSRGDLYGYTF
TRBD2	TRBV2	many	TRBJ2-3	TGTGCCAGCAGGGCAGGGACTAGCGGATTGGATACGCAGTATTTT	CASRAGTSGLDTQYF
TRBD1	TRBV14	many	TRBJ2-7	TGTGCCAGCAGCCAAGATGGGGACAGCTACGAGCAGTACTTC	CASSQDGDSYEQYF
-	TRBV29-1	few	TRBJ2-1	TGCAGCGTTGGCAGGGCGCTGGGCAATGAGCAGTTCTTC	CSVGRALGNEQFF
TRBD1	TRBV7-6	many	TRBJ2-1	TGTGCCAGCAGCGCAGGGGGCAGTTACAATGAGCAGTTCTTC	CASSAGGSYNEQFF
-	TRBV7-2	many	TRBJ1-2	TGTGCCAGCAGCTTACGCAGTACTAACTATGGCTACACCTTC	CASSLRSTNYGYTF
TRBD2	TRBV11-2	few	TRBJ2-3	TGTGCCAGCATGCAGACTAGCGTCACAGATACGCAGTATTTT	CASMQTSVTDTQYF
-	TRBV2	-	TRBJ2-5	TGTGCCAGCGGGGGCCAGGAGACCCAGTACTTC	CASGGQETQYF
TRBD2	TRBV7-9	-	TRBJ2-1	TGTGCCAGCAGCCTTCGACTAGCGGGTGAGCAGTTCTTC	CASSLRLAGEQFF
-	TRBV9	few	TRBJ1-3	TGTGCCAGCAGCGTAGAGGGCTTCTCTGGAAACACCATATATTTT	CASSVEGFSGNTIYF
-	TRBV2	few	TRBJ2-3	TGTGCCAGCAACAGTTACACAGATACGCAGTATTTT	CASNSYTDTQYF
-	TRBV6-5	many	TRBJ2-6	TGTGCCAGCACCGGACTGGCGACCCTCTCTGGGGCCAACGTCCTGACTTTC	CASTGLATLSGANVLTF
-	TRBV20-1	-	TRBJ1-5	TGCAGTGCTAGTAATTTTGTAGGCCGGCGTCAGCCCCAGCATTTT	CSASNFVGRRQPQHF
-	TRBV12-3/TRBV12-4	many	TRBJ2-1	TGTGCCAGCAGTCCCAGACTAGTTAGCAATGAGCAGTTCTTC	CASSPRLVSNEQFF
-	TRBV5-4	-	TRBJ2-4	TGTGCCAGCAGCTCAGGTTTGGGGAACATTCAGTACTTC	CASSSGLGNIQYF
-	TRBV3-1	-	TRBJ2-3	TGTGCCAGCAGCCAAAGGGCAGATACGCAGTATTTT	CASSQRADTQYF
TRBD2	TRBV20-1	-	TRBJ2-7	TGCAGTGCCAGCCCGACTAGCGGGAGGGCCCTCGAGCAGTACTTC	CSASPTSGRALEQYF
TRBD1	TRBV7-2	-	TRBJ2-1	TGTGCCAGCAGCCTCCAAACAGGGGATGAGCAGTTCTTC	CASSLQTGDEQFF
-	TRBV27	many	TRBJ1-5	TGTGCCAGCAGCCTACAGGGAGGCCAGCCCCAGCATTTT	CASSLQGGQPQHF
TRBD1	TRBV20-1	-	TRBJ2-1	TGCAGTTCTGCCCGAAGAAGGGACAGGGGAAATGAGCAGTTCTTC	CSSARRRDRGNEQFF
TRBD2	TRBV5-1	-	TRBJ2-1	TGCGCCAGCAGCCCGAGGGGGACTAGCGGTTCTAGCTCCTACAATGAGCAGTTCTTC	CASSPRGTSGSSSYNEQFF
-	TRBV7-9	-	TRBJ2-7	TGTGCCAGCAGCTTAGCAGGGGGTTGGCACGAGCAGTACTTC	CASSLAGGWHEQYF
-	TRBV3-2	-	TRBJ2-7	TGTGCCAGCAGCCAAGATACAGGACTCAAGAGCTACGAGCAGTACTTC	CASSQDTGLKSYEQYF
TRBD1	TRBV7-2	few	TRBJ2-7	TGTGCCAGCAGCTCGAGGGCAGGGACAGGGGTCACCGAGCAGTACTTC	CASSSRAGTGVTEQYF
-	TRBV24-1	many	TRBJ2-3	TGTGCCACCAGAGGGGACGGAGATACGCAGTATTTT	CATRGDGDTQYF
-	TRBV29-1	many	TRBJ1-2	TGCAGCGTTGAGGAGAGAGGGAATGGTGGCTACACCTTC	CSVEERGNGGYTF
-	TRBV5-1	many	TRBJ2-5	TGCGCCAGCAGCTTGGAAGGTCAACCGACCCAGTACTTC	CASSLEGQPTQYF
-	TRBV5-1	-	TRBJ2-3	TGCGCCAGCAGCTCCCAGTCTAGCACAGATACGCAGTATTTT	CASSSQSSTDTQYF
-	TRBV18	many	TRBJ1-5	TGTGCCAGCTCACCGGAACAGAATCAGCCCCAGCATTTT	CASSPEQNQPQHF
-	TRBV12-3/TRBV12-4	many	TRBJ1-5	TGTGCCAGCAGTTTAAGGCAGGGAGGGAATCAGCCCCAGCATTTT	CASSLRQGGNQPQHF
-	TRBV28	-	TRBJ2-3	TGTGCCAGCAGTTTCGGCAGGGAGCAAGATACGCAGTATTTT	CASSFGREQDTQYF
-	TRBV2	-	TRBJ2-2	TGTGCCAGCAGTCCTCAGAAGGGCTTCGGGGAGCTGTTTTTT	CASSPQKGFGELFF
-	TRBV9	-	TRBJ2-1	TGTGCCAGCAGCGGCTCAGGAGAGCAGTTCTTC	CASSGSGEQFF
TRBD2	TRBV29-1	-	TRBJ2-2	TGCAGCGTTGGACTAGCGGGAGGCACCGGGGAGCTGTTTTTT	CSVGLAGGTGELFF
-	TRBV11-2	many	TRBJ2-3	TGTGCCAGCAGCCTCCTATCGGGCAGAACAGATACGCAGTATTTT	CASSLLSGRTDTQYF
-	TRBV4-1	many	TRBJ2-7	TGCGCCAGCAGCCAAGGCCAGGGGGGTTACTACGAGCAGTACTTC	CASSQGQGGYYEQYF
-	TRBV20-1	many	TRBJ2-1	TGCAGTGCTAGAGATCTTAGTGGATACAATGAGCAGTTCTTC	CSARDLSGYNEQFF
-	TRBV9	-	TRBJ2-1	TGTGCCAGCAGCGTAGATCCGCACGGTGAGCAGTTCTTC	CASSVDPHGEQFF